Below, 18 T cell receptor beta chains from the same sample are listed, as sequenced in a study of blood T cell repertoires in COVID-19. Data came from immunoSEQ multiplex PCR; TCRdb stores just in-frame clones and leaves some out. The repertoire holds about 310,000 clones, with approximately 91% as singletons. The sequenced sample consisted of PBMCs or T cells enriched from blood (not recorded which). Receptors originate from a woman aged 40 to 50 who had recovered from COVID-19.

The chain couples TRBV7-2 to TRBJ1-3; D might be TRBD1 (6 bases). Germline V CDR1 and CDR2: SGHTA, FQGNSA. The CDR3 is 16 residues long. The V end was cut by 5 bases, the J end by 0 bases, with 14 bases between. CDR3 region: CASSVQTGLSGNTIYF. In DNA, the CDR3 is TGTGCCAGCAGCGTACAGACAGGCCTCTCTGGAAACACCATATATTTT.

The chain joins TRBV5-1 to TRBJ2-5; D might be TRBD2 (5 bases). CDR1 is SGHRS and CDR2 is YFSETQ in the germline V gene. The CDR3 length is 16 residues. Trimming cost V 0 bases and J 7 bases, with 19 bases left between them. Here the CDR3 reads CASSLDLSAVVATQYF. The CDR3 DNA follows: TGCGCCAGCAGCTTGGATCTATCAGCGGTTGTTGCGACCCAGTACTTC.

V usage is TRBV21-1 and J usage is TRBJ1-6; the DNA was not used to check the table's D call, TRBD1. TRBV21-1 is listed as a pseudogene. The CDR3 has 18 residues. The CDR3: CASSNRKLGQIRDSPLHF. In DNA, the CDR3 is TGTGCCAGCAGCAACAGAAAGTTGGGGCAGATCAGGGATTCACCCCTCCACTTT.

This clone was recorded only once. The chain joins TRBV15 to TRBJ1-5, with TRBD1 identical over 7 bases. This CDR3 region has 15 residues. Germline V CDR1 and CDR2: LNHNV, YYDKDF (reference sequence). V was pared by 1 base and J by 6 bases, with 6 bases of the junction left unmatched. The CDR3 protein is CATSRASSGGQPQHF. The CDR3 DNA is TGTGCCACCAGCAGAGCCTCTTCAGGGGGTCAGCCCCAGCATTTT.

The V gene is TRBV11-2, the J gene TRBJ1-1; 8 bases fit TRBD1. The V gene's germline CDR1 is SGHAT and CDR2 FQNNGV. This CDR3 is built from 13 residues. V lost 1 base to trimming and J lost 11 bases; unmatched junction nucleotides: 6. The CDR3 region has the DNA TGTGCCAGCAGCTTAGGGGCAGGGGGCGATGCTTTCTTT. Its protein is CASSLGAGGDAFF.

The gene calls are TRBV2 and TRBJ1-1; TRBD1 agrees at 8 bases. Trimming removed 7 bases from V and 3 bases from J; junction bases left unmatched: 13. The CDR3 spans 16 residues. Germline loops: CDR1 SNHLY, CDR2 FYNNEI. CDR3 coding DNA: TGTGCCAGCATGGGCAGGGGGCGTGGGACCGACACTGAAGCTTTCTTT. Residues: CASMGRGRGTDTEAFF.

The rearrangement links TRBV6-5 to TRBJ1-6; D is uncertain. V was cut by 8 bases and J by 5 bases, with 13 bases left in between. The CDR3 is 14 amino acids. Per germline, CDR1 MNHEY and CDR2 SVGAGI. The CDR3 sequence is CASLPGPNNSPLHF. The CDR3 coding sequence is TGTGCCAGCCTGCCTGGGCCGAATAATTCACCCCTCCACTTT.

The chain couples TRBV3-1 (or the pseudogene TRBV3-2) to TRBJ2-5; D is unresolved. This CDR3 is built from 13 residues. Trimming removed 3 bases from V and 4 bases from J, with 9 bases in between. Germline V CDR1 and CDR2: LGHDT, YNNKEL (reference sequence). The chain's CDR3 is CASSHEYGETQYF. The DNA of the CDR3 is TGTGCCAGCAGCCACGAGTACGGAGAGACCCAGTACTTC.

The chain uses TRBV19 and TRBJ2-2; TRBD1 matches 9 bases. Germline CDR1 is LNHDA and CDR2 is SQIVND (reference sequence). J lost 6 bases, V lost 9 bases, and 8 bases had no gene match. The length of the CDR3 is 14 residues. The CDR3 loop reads CASLTTGGSGELFF. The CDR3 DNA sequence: TGTGCCAGCCTAACGACAGGGGGGTCCGGGGAGCTGTTTTTT.

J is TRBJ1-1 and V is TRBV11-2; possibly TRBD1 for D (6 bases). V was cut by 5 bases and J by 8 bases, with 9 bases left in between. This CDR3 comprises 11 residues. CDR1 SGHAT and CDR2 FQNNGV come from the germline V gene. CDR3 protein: CASSRTAEAFF. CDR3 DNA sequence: TGTGCCAGCAGCCGGACAGCGGAAGCTTTCTTT.

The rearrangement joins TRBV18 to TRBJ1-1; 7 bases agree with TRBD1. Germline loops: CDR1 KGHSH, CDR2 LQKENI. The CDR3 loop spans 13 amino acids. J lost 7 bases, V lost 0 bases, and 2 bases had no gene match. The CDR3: CASSPPGGGEAFF. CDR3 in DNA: TGTGCCAGCTCACCACCAGGGGGCGGTGAAGCTTTCTTT.

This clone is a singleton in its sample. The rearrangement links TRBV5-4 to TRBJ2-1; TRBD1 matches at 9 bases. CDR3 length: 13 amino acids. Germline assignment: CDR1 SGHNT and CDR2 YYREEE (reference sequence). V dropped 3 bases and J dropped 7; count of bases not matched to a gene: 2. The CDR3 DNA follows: TGTGCCAGCAGCTCACAGGGGGCGAATGAGCAGTTCTTC. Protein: CASSSQGANEQFF.

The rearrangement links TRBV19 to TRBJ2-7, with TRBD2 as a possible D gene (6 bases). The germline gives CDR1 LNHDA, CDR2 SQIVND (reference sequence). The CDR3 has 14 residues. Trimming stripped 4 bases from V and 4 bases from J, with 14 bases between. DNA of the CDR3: TGTGCCAGTAGTACTATGGATGGACTATACGAGCAGTACTTC. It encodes CASSTMDGLYEQYF.

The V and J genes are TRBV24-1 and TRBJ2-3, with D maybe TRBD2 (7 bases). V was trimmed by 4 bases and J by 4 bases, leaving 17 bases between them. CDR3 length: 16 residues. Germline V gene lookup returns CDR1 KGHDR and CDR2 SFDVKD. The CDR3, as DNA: TGTGCCACCAGTGACCCCGAGGGGGGAGGGCCAGATACGCAGTATTTT. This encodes CATSDPEGGGPDTQYF.

CDR3 nucleotide sequence: TGTGCCAGCAGCCCTAACACAGCTTTAGGTGAGCAGTTCTTC. Protein sequence: CASSPNTALGEQFF. The chain joins TRBV7-2 to TRBJ2-1; no definite D call. The CDR3 totals 14 residues. V gave up 5 bases and J gave up 9 bases, with 17 bases separating them. The germline V gene encodes CDR1 SGHTA and CDR2 FQGNSA.

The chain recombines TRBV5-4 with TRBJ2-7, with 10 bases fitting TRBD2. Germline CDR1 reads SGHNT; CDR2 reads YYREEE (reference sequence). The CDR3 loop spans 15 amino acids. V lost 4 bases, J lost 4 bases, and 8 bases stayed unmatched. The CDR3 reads CASSEPSGGKYEQYF. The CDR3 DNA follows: TGTGCCAGCAGCGAACCTAGCGGGGGCAAGTACGAGCAGTACTTC.

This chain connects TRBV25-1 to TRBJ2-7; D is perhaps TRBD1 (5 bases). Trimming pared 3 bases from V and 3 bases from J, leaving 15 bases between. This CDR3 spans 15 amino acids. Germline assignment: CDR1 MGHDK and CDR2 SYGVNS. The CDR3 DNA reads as TGTGCCAGCAGTGAGTCTTCAGGGTTGTTCTACGAGCAGTACTTC. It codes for CASSESSGLFYEQYF.

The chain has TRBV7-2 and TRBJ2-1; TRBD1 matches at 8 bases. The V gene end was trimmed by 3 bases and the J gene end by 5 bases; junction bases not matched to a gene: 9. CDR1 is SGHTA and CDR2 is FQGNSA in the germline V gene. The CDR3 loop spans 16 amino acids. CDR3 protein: CASSFGTGLGHNEQFF. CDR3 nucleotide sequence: TGTGCCAGCAGCTTCGGGACAGGCCTCGGGCACAATGAGCAGTTCTTC. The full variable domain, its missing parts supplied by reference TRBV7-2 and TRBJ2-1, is GAGVSQSPSNKVTEKGKDVELRCDPISGHTALYWYRQSLGQGLEFLIYFQGNSAPDKSGLPSDRFSAERTGGSVSTLTIQRTQQEDSAVYLCASSFGTGLGHNEQFFGPGTRLTVL.